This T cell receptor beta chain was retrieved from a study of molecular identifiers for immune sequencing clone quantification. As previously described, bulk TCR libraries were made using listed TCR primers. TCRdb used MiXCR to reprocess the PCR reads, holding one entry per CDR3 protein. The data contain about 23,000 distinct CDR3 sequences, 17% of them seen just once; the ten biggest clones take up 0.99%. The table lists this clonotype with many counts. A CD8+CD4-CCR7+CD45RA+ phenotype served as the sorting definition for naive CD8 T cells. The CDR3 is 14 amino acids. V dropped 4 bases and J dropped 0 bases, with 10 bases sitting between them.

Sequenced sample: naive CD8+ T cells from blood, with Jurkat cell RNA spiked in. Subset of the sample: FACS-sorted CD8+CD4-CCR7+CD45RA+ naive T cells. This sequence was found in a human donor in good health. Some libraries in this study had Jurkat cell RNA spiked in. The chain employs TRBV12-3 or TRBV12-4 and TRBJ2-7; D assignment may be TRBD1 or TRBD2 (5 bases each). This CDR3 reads CASSWGMTSYEQYF. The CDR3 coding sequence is TGTGCCAGCAGTTGGGGGATGACCTCCTACGAGCAGTACTTC.